This is a list of T cell receptor beta chains from one sample in a study of cytomegalovirus exposure and HLA in healthy donors. TCRdb's copy holds only in-frame clones and misses some; the assay was immunoSEQ multiplex PCR. In all, the sample yields around 140,000 clones. The sequencing input was PBMCs. The receptors were sampled from a male donor in good health and CMV-seronegative. Each CDR3 is given with its conserved first and last residue.

V gene,J gene,CDR3 protein
TRBV7-9,TRBJ1-2,CASSPSANYGYTF
TRBV15,TRBJ2-2,CATSRGTGLTGELFF
TRBV4-1,TRBJ2-1,CASSHPTSGPHNEQFF
TRBV5-4,TRBJ2-7,CASSLDRPARSYEQYF
TRBV25-1,TRBJ2-2,CASSEFGQVNTGELFF
TRBV18,TRBJ2-3,CASSPSLPYTDTQYF
TRBV18,TRBJ1-5,CASSPSLNQPQHF
TRBV19,TRBJ1-2,CASSIRDSRYGYTF
TRBV7-9,TRBJ2-3,CASSLAQTDAQYF
TRBV5-8,TRBJ1-5,CASSLGRRSNQPQHF
TRBV6-5,TRBJ2-1,CASAVGDEQFF
TRBV28,TRBJ2-7,CASSSEERAAYEQYF
TRBV12-5,TRBJ1-2,CASGPPGGSYGYTF
TRBV11-2,TRBJ2-3,CASSLSRGADTQYF
TRBV18,TRBJ1-2,CASSLLQGFVDGYTF
TRBV19,TRBJ2-1,CASSIESSSYNEQFF
TRBV6-1,TRBJ2-7,CASIAGGTSYEQYF
TRBV19,TRBJ2-7,CASSTTGNIYEQYF
TRBV30,TRBJ2-7,CAWSQGLADYEQYF
TRBV2,TRBJ1-1,CASSPENAEAFF
TRBV4-3,TRBJ2-3,CASSQGEKDTQYF
TRBV10-3,TRBJ2-7,CAISEGFGGGGQIQYEQYF
TRBV29-1,TRBJ1-2,CSVPNRGAGYTF
TRBV19,TRBJ1-1,CASSQDTNTEAFF
TRBV7-2,TRBJ2-7,CASKSGGGYEQYF
TRBV12-5,TRBJ1-1,CASGTRGGGTEAFF
TRBV4-1,TRBJ2-5,CASSQVVADQETQYF
TRBV4-2,TRBJ2-3,CASKAGGPDTQYF
TRBV15,TRBJ2-2,CATSREGVNTGELFF
TRBV5-6,TRBJ2-7,CASSLPRTGVHEQYF
TRBV27,TRBJ2-1,CASMAGTSGDHNEQFF
TRBV18,TRBJ1-5,CASSPGTDYSNQPQHF
TRBV5-1,TRBJ2-6,CASSFSGAGANVLTF
TRBV5-6,TRBJ2-7,CASSLDRPVEQYF
TRBV7-9,TRBJ1-4,CASRGPRETTNEKLFF
TRBV5-1,TRBJ1-1,CASSLAGGQTEAFF
TRBV30,TRBJ1-2,CAWSPTGVSSRGYTF
TRBV7-8,TRBJ2-5,CASSLARQTGSSLYQETQYF
TRBV18,TRBJ1-4,CASSPPDSSPMGKLFF
TRBV15,TRBJ2-1,CATSRSLSLGTYNEQFF
TRBV5-1,TRBJ2-2,CASSLGQDTGELFF
TRBV10-3,TRBJ1-1,CAISALGGEAFF
TRBV5-1,TRBJ2-7,CASSFSPSSGTYEQYF
TRBV6-5,TRBJ2-2,CASRFSGTTTGELFF
TRBV27,TRBJ2-7,CASSPGGKSYEQYF
TRBV27,TRBJ1-1,CASSFLWDRGQTEAFF
TRBV30,TRBJ1-5,CAWSGGQRNQPQHF
TRBV5-6,TRBJ2-2,CASSLSGSMNTGELFF
TRBV27,TRBJ2-1,CASRMGQFNNEQFF
TRBV6-5,TRBJ1-1,CASSYSKGAVTEAFF
TRBV14,TRBJ2-3,CASSHQGLAGYTDTQYF
TRBV2,TRBJ1-5,CASSAGGEVQPQHF
TRBV19,TRBJ2-3,CASSFGGRITDTQYF
TRBV11-2,TRBJ2-2,CASSLVARTGELFF